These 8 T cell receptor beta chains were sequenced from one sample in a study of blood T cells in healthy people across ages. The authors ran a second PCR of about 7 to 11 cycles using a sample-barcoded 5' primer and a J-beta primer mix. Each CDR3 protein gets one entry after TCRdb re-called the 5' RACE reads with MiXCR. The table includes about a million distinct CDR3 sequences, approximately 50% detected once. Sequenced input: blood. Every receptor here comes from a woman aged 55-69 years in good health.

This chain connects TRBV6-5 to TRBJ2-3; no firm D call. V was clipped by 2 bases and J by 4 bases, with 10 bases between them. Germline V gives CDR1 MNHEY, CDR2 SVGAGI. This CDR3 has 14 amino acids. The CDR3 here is CASSYLGKADTQYF. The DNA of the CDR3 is TGTGCCAGCAGTTACCTGGGTAAGGCAGATACGCAGTATTTT.

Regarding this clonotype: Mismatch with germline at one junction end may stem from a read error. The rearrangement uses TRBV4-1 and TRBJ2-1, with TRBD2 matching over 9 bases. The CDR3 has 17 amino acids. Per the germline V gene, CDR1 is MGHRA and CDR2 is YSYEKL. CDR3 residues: CASSQSVGLASPNGQFF. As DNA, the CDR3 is TGCGCCAGCAGCCAATCTGTGGGACTAGCATCGCCCAATGGGCAGTTCTTC.

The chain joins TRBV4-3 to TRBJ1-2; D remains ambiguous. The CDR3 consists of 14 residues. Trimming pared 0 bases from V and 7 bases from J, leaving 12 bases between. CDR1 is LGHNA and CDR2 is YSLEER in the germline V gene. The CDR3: CASSQDLAISGYTF. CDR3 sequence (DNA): TGCGCCAGCAGCCAAGATTTAGCTATTTCTGGCTACACCTTC.

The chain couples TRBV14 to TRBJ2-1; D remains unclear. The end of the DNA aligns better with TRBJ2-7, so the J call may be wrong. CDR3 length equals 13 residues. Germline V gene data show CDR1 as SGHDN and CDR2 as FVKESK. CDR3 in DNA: TGTGCCAGCAGCCAACCGGTTTTAAATGAGCAGTACTTC. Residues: CASSQPVLNEQYF.

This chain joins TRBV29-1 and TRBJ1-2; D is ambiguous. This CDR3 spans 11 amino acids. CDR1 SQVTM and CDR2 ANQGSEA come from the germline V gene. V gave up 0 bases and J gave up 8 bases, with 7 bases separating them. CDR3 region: CSVEDTRGYTF. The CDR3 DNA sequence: TGCAGCGTTGAAGACACCAGGGGCTACACCTTC. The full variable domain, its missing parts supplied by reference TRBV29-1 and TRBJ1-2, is SAVISQKPSRDICQRGTSLTIQCQVDSQVTMMFWYRQQPGQSLTLIATANQGSEATYESGFVIDKFPISRPNLTFSTLTVSNMSPEDSSIYLCSVEDTRGYTFGSGTRLTVV.

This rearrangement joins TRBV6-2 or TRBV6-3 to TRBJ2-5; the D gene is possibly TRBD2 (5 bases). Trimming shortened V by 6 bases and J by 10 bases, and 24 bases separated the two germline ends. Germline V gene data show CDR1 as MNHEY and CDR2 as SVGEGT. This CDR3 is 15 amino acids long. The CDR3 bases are TGTGCCAGCAGCCACGGACCCGACATACCGGGGATCCAGTACTTC. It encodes CASSHGPDIPGIQYF.

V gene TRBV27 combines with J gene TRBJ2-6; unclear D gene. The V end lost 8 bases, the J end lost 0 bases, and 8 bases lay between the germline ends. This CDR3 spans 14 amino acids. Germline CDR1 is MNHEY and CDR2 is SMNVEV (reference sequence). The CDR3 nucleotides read TGTGCCAGCGGAAAAGCCTCTGGGGCCAACGTCCTGACTTTC. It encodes CASGKASGANVLTF.

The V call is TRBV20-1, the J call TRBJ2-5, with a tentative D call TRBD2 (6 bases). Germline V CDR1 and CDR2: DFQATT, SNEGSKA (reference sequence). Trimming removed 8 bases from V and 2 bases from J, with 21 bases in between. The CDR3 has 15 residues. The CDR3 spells CSLVGEAAWQETQYF. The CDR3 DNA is TGCAGTCTCGTGGGGGAGGCAGCGTGGCAAGAGACCCAGTACTTC.